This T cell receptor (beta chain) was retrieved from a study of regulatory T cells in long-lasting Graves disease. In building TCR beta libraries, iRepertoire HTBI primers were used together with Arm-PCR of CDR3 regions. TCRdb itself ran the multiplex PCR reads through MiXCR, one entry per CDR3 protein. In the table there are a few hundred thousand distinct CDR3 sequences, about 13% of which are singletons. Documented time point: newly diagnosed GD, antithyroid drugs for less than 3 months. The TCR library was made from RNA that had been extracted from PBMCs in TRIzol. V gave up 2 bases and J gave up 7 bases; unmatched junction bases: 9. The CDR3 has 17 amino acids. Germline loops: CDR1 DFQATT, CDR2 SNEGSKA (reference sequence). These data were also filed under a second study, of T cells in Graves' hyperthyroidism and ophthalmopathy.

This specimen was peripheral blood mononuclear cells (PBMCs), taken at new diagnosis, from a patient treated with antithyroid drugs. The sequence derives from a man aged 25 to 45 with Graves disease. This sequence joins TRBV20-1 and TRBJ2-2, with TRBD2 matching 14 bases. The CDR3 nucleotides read TGCAGTGCTAGACCCAGACTAGCGGGAGGGCCGGGCGGGGAGCTGTTTTTT. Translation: CSARPRLAGGPGGELFF.